This T cell receptor beta chain comes out of a study of T cells in Graves' hyperthyroidism and ophthalmopathy (dated by TCRdb to 2018 to 2020). Some background on the complete study: Peripheral blood was collected at initial diagnosis, before any treatment. The roughly 94 discovery patients were randomly split 7:3 into training and test sets. Prospective prediction of ophthalmopathy was tested in an independent validation cohort consisting of 18 to 20 hyperthyroidism patients and approximately 16 patients who later progressed to ophthalmopathy. A discovery cohort of approximately 97 patients, 43 with Graves' ophthalmopathy and 57 with stable Graves' hyperthyroidism, was used to find distinguishing TCR V-J signatures. The paper reports TCR Vbeta CDR3 sequencing of more than 120 peripheral blood samples: around 45 ophthalmopathy, 75 to 80 hyperthyroidism and approximately 17 progressor patients. Once sampling was done, hyperthyroidism patients were given methimazole at a starting dose of 30 mg daily, whereas ophthalmopathy patients were given high-dose intravenous methylprednisolone. In addition, the study compared T-cell repertoires in thyroid tissue and in blood from six Graves' hyperthyroidism patients. Paper-wide results and their limitations: Most expanded thyroid clonotypes (frequency above 0.001) were also detected in blood, suggesting blood repertoires may reflect thyroid immune responses. Sample size was not statistically predetermined, and blinding of investigators to group allocation was not performed. A model built on a 13 V-J signature distinguished ophthalmopathy from stable hyperthyroidism, reaching around 90% sensitivity and 81.08% specificity in cross-validation and 80%/75% in testing. During validation, the model predicted progression to ophthalmopathy a median of about 6.3 months ahead of onset, with 70.59% sensitivity and 72.22% specificity.

Ophthalmopathy patients had moderately to severely active disease, with a Clinical Activity Score of 3 or more, a NOSPECS grade of 4 or more, and a disease duration of less than 3 months. Patients with uncontrolled infections, other autoimmune diseases, pregnancy or lactation were excluded. Clinical symptoms, serum thyroxine and TRAb, thyroid ultrasound, and orbital computed tomography formed the basis for the diagnoses. PBMCs were separated from under 11 ml of fresh peripheral blood using Ficoll-Paque density gradient centrifugation. Trizol reagent was used to extract total RNA, and RNA quality was then checked on an Agilent 2100 Bioanalyzer. TCR beta CDR3 regions were amplified from RNA transcripts. The TCR CDR3 was subjected to a first round of RT-PCR using the HTBI primer set and the Qiagen OneStep RT-PCR kit. Libraries were constructed in a second round of multiplex PCR, after which size selection and purification were carried out. Libraries were sequenced paired-end with 100 bp reads on an Illumina HiSeq2000. In the paper's pipeline: Raw data were processed with SOAPnuke, discarding reads with adapters, uncalled bases, mean Phred below 15, or no exact constant-primer or identifier match. COPE v1.2.5 was used to merge high-quality paired reads, and clonotypes were defined as unique nucleotide sequences. Clonotypes were aligned to IMGT TRBV, TRBD and TRBJ reference segments using MiTCR v1.1. The analysis was restricted to V-J combinations with a frequency above 0.0001, which together covered 99.2% of the repertoires. The TCS score was defined as the ratio of F50 (clonal expansion) to E x V (chaos), calculated using BLOSUM62-based TCRdist between CDR3 peptides within each V-J. Welch's t-statistics and random forest reduced just over 500 V-J features to 13, which were used in a naive Bayes classifier (R e1071). Using fastp at Q25 and MiXCR, TCRdb reprocessed the public reads and kept productive beta chains. Under each unique CDR3 protein, matching rows form one entry showing the most common genes and DNA. These V and J calls rely on TCRdb rather than the paper's analysis. The sample data list over 250,000 distinct CDR3 sequences, and about 20% of these were observed just once. Around 65% of the sample rests with the top ten.

The germline V gene gives CDR1 as SNHLY and CDR2 as FYNNEI. The CDR3 goes from the cysteine to the phenylalanine over 16 residues. Only CDR3 DNA remains: 48 bases, in frame from the first base. Cut back by 6 bases and 2 bases, the V and J ends lie 14 bases apart. Ten or more counts support this clonotype. There is no known antigen for this receptor. Base quality data are lacking; no much larger clone is found one base away. The sequencing sample was made of blood. In this chain, TRBV2 is recombined with TRBJ2-6; the D region may be TRBD1 or TRBD2, each matching 5 bases equally. The sequence was obtained from a man under 40 with Graves' ophthalmopathy. The encoded CDR3 is CASRRGVTAGANVLTF. In nucleotides, the sequence is TGTGCCAGCAGGAGAGGGGTTACAGCTGGGGCCAACGTCCTGACTTTC.